This is a list of T cell receptor beta chains from one sample in a study of blood T cells in healthy people across ages. One entry per CDR3 protein, called by TCRdb with MiXCR from the 5' RACE reads. The sample yields fewer than 800,000 distinct CDR3 sequences, 32% seen once. The sequencing input was blood. The receptors here all came from a woman of 80 years or more in good health. Each CDR3 is given with its conserved first and last residue. A D gene is named only where the DNA matches it firmly.

v_call,j_call,d_call,cdr3_aa
TRBV9,TRBJ1-2,TRBD1,CASSVEGQGFYGYTF
TRBV9,TRBJ1-4,TRBD1,CASSPSGQGANEKLFF
TRBV30,TRBJ1-5,TRBD1,CAWSAGQGRWQPQHF
TRBV12-3/TRBV12-4,TRBJ2-5,.,CASTPAEQETQYF
TRBV2,TRBJ1-1,.,CASSTAGSTEAFF
TRBV12-3/TRBV12-4,TRBJ2-3,TRBD2,CASSLASGGADVQYF
TRBV3-1,.,TRBD1,CASSSQETGAEQYF
TRBV5-1,TRBJ2-1,.,CASRNHGTAGLGSYNEQFF
TRBV5-1,TRBJ2-1,.,CASSEGTYNEQFF
TRBV5-1,TRBJ1-1,TRBD1,CASSLSGQGKNEAFF
TRBV19,TRBJ2-5,TRBD2,CASKRGAQGYEQYF
TRBV30,TRBJ2-7,.,CAWSVRPDAYEQYF
TRBV21-1,TRBJ1-1,.,CASSKVRSFMNTEAFF
TRBV7-2,TRBJ1-2,.,CVSSLGVRYGYTF
TRBV7-2,TRBJ2-1,.,CASSLVLTSNEQFF
TRBV16,TRBJ1-2,.,CASSQLAVYGYTF
TRBV7-2,TRBJ2-5,.,CASSPAGGETQYF
TRBV3-1,TRBJ2-2,.,CASSPPGGTGELFF
TRBV4-2,.,.,CASSQGSGSEQYF
TRBV7-8,TRBJ1-1,.,CASSLLTGPNTEAFF
TRBV10-3,TRBJ2-3,TRBD1,CAIRMTGDTDTQYF
TRBV6-5,TRBJ1-5,.,CASTPTGYNQPQHF
TRBV7-9,TRBJ2-7,TRBD1,CASSPGTGKTYEQYF